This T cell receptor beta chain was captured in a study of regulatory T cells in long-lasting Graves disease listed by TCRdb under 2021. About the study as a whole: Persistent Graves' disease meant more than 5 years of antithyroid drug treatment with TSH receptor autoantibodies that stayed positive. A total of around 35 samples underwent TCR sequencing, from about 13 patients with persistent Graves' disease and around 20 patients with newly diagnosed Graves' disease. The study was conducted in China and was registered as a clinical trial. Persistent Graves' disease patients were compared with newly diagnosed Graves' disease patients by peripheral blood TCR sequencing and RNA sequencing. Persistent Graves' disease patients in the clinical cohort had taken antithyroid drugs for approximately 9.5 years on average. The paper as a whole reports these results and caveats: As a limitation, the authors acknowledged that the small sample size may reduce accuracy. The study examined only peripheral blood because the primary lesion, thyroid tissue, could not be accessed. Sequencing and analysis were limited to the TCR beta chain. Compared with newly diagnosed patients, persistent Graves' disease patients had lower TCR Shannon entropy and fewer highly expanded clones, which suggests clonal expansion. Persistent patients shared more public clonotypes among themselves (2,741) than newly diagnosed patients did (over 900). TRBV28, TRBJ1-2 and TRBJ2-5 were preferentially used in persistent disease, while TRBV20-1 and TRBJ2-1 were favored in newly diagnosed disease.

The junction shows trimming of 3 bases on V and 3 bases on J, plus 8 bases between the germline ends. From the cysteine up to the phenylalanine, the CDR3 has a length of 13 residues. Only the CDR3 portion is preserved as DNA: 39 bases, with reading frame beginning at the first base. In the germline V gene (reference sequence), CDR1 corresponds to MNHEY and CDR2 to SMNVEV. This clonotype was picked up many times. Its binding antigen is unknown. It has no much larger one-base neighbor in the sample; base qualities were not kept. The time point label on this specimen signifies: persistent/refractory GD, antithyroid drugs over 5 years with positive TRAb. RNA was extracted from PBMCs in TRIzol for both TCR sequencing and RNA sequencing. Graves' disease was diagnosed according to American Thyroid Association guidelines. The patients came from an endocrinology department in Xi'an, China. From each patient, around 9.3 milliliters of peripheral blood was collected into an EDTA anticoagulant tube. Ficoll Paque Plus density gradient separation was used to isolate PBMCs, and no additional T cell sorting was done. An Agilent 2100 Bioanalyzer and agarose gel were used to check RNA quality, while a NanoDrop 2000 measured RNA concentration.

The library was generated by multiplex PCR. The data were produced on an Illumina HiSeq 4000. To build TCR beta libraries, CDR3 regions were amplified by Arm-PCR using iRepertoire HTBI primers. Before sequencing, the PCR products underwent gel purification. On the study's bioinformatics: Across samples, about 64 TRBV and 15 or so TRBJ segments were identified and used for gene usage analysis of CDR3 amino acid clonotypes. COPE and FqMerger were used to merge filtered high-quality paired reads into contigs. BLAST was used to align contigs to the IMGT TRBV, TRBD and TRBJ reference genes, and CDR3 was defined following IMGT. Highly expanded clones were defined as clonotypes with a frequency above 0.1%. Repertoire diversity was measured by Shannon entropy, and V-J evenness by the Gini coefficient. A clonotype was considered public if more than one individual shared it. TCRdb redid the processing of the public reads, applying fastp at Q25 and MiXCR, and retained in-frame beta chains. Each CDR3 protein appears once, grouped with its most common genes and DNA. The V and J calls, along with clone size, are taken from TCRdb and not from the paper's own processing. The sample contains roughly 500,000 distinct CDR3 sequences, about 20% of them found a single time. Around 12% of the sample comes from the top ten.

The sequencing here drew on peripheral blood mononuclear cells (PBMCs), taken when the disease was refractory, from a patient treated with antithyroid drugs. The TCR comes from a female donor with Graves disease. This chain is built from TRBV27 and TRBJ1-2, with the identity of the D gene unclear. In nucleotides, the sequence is TGTGCCAGCAGTTTTTTTATGGACTATGGCTACACCTTC. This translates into CASSFFMDYGYTF.